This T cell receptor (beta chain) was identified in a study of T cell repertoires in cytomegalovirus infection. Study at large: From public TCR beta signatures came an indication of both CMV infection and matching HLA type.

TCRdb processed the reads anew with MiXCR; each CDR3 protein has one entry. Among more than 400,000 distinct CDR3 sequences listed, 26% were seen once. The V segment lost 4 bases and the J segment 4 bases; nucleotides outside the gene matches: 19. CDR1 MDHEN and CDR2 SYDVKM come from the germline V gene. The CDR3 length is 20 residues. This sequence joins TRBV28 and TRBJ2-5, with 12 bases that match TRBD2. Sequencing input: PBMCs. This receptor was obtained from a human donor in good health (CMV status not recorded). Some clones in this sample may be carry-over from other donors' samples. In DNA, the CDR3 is TGTGCCAGCAGTTCGGACAGGGTGGGCACTAGCGGGAGGCCGCCAGAGACCCAGTACTTC. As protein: CASSSDRVGTSGRPPETQYF.